A selection of T cell receptor beta chains follows, all from one sample in a study of cytomegalovirus exposure and HLA in healthy donors. The table came from immunoSEQ multiplex PCR; TCRdb's copy has only in-frame clones and leaves some out. This table has around 140,000 clones, about four fifths appearing once. Sequencing was done on a sample of PBMCs. The receptors come from a woman aged 18-35 years in good health and CMV-seropositive. Each CDR3 is given with its conserved first and last residue. The order of the fields is clone size, J gene, V gene, CDR3 protein. Some rows mark clone size as missing; the rest say once, few, many or name a class of expanded clone.

clone_size: NA; j_call: TRBJ2-5; v_call: TRBV19; cdr3_aa: CASSIGKAGLQETQYF
clone_size: few; j_call: TRBJ1-6; v_call: TRBV6-4; cdr3_aa: CASSDQGYSPLHF
clone_size: NA; j_call: TRBJ1-1; v_call: TRBV5-1; cdr3_aa: CATQQGKNTEAFF
clone_size: NA; j_call: TRBJ2-5; v_call: TRBV5-1; cdr3_aa: CASSIDVSRVETQYF
clone_size: NA; j_call: TRBJ1-5; v_call: TRBV6-9; cdr3_aa: CASSPNRTVLVNQPQHF
clone_size: NA; j_call: TRBJ2-7; v_call: TRBV2; cdr3_aa: CASTGGAATYEQYF
clone_size: NA; j_call: TRBJ1-3; v_call: TRBV28; cdr3_aa: CASSSGGNGNTIYF
clone_size: NA; j_call: TRBJ2-6; v_call: TRBV28; cdr3_aa: CASSLAVTGANVLTF
clone_size: few; j_call: TRBJ2-2; v_call: TRBV19; cdr3_aa: CASSLGQGANTGELFF
clone_size: once; j_call: TRBJ2-1; v_call: TRBV7-9; cdr3_aa: CASSGGQGPSYNEQFF
clone_size: NA; j_call: TRBJ2-7; v_call: TRBV6-5; cdr3_aa: CASSSGIPTPYEQYF
clone_size: NA; j_call: TRBJ1-1; v_call: TRBV7-9; cdr3_aa: CSSSPSGGNTEAFF
clone_size: NA; j_call: TRBJ2-2; v_call: TRBV5-1; cdr3_aa: CASSWAASGGANTGELFF
clone_size: NA; j_call: TRBJ2-1; v_call: TRBV28; cdr3_aa: CASSLIGGGREQFF
clone_size: NA; j_call: TRBJ1-5; v_call: TRBV19; cdr3_aa: CASSPGYNQPQHF
clone_size: NA; j_call: TRBJ1-6; v_call: TRBV27; cdr3_aa: CASWARGRGNSPLHF
clone_size: NA; j_call: TRBJ2-1; v_call: TRBV10-1; cdr3_aa: CASSVGGNEQFF
clone_size: NA; j_call: TRBJ2-3; v_call: TRBV5-1; cdr3_aa: CASSPRAGVPTDTQYF
clone_size: NA; j_call: TRBJ2-3; v_call: TRBV7-2; cdr3_aa: CASSPRGGSTDTQYF
clone_size: NA; j_call: TRBJ2-1; v_call: TRBV5-6; cdr3_aa: CASSLEAGGSYNEQFF
clone_size: NA; j_call: TRBJ1-5; v_call: TRBV19; cdr3_aa: CAIFGTGVGQPQHF
clone_size: NA; j_call: TRBJ1-6; v_call: TRBV19; cdr3_aa: CASKMDRAFNSPLHF
clone_size: NA; j_call: TRBJ1-4; v_call: TRBV18; cdr3_aa: CASSAGTNEKLFF
clone_size: NA; j_call: TRBJ2-1; v_call: TRBV5-1; cdr3_aa: CASSPLSGGAYNEQFF
clone_size: NA; j_call: TRBJ1-6; v_call: TRBV7-2; cdr3_aa: CASSLGTWNNSPLHF
clone_size: NA; j_call: TRBJ1-1; v_call: TRBV6-5; cdr3_aa: CASSYSETPNTEAFF
clone_size: few; j_call: TRBJ2-3; v_call: TRBV9; cdr3_aa: CASSVGLGLAGTLMTDTQYF
clone_size: medium-sized; j_call: TRBJ2-7; v_call: TRBV10-3; cdr3_aa: CAISDSPGLAGEEQYF
clone_size: NA; j_call: TRBJ2-3; v_call: TRBV25-1; cdr3_aa: CASSDDNRADTQYF